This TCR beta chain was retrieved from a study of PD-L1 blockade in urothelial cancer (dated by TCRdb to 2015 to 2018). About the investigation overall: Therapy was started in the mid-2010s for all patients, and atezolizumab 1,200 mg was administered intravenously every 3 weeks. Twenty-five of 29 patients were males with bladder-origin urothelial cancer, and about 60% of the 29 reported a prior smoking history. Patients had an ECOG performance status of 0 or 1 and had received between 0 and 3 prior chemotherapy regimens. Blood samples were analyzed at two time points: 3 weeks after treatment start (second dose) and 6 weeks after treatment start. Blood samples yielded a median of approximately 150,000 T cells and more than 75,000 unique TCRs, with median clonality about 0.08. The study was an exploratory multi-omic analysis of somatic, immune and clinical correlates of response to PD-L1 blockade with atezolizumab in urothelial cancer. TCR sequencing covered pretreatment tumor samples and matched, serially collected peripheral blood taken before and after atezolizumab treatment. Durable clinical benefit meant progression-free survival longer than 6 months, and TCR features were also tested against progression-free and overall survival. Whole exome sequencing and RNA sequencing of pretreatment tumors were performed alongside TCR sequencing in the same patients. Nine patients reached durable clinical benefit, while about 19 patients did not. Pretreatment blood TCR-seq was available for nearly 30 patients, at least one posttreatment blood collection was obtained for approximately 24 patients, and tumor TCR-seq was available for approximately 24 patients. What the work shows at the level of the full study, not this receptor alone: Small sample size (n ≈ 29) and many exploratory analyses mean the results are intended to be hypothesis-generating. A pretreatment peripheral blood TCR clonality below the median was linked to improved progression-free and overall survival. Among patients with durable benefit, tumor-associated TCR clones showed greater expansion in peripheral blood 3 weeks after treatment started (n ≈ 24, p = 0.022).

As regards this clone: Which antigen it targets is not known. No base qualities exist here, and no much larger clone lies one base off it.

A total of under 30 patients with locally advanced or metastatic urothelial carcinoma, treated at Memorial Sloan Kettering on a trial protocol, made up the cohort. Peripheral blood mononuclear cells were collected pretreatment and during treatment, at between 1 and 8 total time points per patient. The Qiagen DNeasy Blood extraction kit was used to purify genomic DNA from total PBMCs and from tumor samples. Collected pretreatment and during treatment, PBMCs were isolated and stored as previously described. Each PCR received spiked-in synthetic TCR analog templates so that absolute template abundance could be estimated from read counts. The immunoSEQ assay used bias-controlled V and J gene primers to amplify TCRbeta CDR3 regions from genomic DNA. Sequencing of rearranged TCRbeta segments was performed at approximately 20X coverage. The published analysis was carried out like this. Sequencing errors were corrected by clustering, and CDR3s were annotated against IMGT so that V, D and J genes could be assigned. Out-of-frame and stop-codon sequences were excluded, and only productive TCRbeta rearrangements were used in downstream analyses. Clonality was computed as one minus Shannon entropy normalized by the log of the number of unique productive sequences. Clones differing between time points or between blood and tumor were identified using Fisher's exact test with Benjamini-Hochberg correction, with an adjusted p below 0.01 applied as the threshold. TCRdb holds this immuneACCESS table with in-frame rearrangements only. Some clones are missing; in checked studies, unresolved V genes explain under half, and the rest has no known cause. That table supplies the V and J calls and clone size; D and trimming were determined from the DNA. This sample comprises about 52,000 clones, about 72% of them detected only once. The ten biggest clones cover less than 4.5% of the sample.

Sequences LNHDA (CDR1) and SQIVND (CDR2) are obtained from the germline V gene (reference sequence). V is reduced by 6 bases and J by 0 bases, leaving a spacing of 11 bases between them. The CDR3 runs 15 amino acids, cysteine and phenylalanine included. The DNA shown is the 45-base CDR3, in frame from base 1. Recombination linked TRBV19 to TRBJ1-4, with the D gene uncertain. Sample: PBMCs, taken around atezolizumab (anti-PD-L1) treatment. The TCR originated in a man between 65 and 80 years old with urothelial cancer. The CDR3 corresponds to CASSRRLATNEKLFF. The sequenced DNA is TGTGCCAGTAGCCGGCGACTTGCAACTAATGAAAAACTGTTTTTT. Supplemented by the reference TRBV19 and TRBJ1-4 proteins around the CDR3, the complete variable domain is DGGITQSPKYLFRKEGQNVTLSCEQNLNHDAMYWYRQDPGQGLRLIYYSQIVNDFQKGDIAEGYSVSREKKESFPLTVTSAQKNPTAFYLCASSRRLATNEKLFFGSGTQLSVL.